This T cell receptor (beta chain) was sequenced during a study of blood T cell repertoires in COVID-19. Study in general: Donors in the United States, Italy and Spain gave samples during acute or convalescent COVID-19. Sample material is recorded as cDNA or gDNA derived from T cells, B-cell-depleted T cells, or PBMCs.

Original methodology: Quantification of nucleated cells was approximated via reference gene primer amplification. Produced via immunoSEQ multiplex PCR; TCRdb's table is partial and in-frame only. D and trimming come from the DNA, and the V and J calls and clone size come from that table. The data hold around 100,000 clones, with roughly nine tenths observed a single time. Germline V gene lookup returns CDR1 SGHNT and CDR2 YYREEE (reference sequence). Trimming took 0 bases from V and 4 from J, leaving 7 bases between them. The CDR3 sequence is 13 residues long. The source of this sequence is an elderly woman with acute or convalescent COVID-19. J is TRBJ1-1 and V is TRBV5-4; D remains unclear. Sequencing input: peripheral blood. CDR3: CASSLAAATEAFF. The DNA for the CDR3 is TGTGCCAGCAGCTTGGCGGCGGCCACTGAAGCTTTCTTT.